The clone carrying this T cell receptor beta chain has a handful of counts. The antigen remains unidentified. This CDR3 spans 14 amino acids. V shed 5 bases and J 2 bases; nucleotides not matched to a gene: 5. The V gene's germline CDR1 is SGHTA and CDR2 FQGTGA. This entry comes from a study of beta chain features in type 1 diabetes. As for the study in general: Sorted cells examined across all samples numbered roughly 99,000,000.

Study-wide results and caveats: All four CD4+ subsets from Type 1 diabetes patients carried moderately but significantly shorter TCRB CDR3s. Any HLA-type effect on TCRB rearrangement remained unresolved here.

Based on CD45RO/CCR7/CD25/CD127/CD95/CD27, CD4+ regulatory, stem cell-like memory, naive and central memory cells were sorted. Every bit of the isolated RNA underwent reverse transcription, so sequencing read expressed TCRB transcripts. Sequencing was performed with immunoSEQ multiplex PCR; in TCRdb, only in-frame clones are kept and a portion is missing. This sample has 600,000 to 650,000 clones, with around a sixth found just once. Sequenced sample: naive CD4+ T cells from blood. This sequence originates from a man aged 18 to 29 in good health. The rearrangement joins TRBV7-3 to TRBJ2-7, with 8 bases aligning to TRBD1. As DNA, the CDR3 is TGTGCCAGCAGCGCTGACAGGGGAGCCTACGAGCAGTACTTC. This codes for CASSADRGAYEQYF.